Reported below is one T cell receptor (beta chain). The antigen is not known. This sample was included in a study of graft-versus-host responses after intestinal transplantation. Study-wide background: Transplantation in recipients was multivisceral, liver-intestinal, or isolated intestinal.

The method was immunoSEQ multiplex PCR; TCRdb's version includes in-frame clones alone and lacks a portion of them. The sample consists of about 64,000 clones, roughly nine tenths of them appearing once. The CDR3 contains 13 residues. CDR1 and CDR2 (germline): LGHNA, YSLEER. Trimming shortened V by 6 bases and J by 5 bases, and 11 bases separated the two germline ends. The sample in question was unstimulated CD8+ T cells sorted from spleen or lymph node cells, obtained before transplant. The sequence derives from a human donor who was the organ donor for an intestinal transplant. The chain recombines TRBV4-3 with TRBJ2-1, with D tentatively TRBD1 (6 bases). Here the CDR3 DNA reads TGCGCCAGCAGTGAGGACAGCGACAATGAGCAGTTCTTC. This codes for CASSEDSDNEQFF.